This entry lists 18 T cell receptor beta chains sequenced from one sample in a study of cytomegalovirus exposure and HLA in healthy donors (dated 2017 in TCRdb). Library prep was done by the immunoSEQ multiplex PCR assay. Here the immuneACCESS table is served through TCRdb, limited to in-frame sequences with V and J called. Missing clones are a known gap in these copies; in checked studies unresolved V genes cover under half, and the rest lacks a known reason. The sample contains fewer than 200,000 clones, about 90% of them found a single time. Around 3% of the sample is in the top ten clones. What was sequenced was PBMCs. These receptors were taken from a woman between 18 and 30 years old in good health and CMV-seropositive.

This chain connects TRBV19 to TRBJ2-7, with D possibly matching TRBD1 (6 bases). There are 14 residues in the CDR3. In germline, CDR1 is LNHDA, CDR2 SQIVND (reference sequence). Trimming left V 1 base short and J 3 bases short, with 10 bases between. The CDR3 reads CASSIGVRGYEQYF. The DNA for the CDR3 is TGTGCCAGTAGTATAGGGGTCAGGGGCTACGAGCAGTACTTC.

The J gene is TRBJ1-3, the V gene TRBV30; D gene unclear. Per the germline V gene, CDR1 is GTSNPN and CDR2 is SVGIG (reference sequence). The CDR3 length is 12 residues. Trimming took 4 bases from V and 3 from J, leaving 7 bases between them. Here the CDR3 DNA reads TGTGCCTGGACCCCGGTTGGAAACACCATATATTTT. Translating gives CAWTPVGNTIYF.

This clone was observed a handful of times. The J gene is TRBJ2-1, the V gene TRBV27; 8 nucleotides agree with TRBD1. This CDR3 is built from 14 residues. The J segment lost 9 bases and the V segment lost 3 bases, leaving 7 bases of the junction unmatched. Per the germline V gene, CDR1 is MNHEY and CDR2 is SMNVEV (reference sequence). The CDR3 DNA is TGTGCCAGCAGTTTGCGTCAGGGGGCGAGTGAGCAGTTCTTC. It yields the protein CASSLRQGASEQFF.

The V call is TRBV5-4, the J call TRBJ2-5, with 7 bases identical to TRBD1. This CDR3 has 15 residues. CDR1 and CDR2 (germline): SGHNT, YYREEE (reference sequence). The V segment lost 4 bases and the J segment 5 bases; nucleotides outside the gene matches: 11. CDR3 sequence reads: CASSQNRGRDETQYF. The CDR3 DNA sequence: TGTGCCAGCAGCCAAAACAGGGGACGGGATGAGACCCAGTACTTC.

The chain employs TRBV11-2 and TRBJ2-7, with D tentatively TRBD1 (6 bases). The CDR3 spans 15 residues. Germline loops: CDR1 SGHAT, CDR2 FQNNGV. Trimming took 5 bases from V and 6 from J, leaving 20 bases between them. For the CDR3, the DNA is TGTGCCAGCAGCCCCCGGACAGTTACAGTGGGCGAGCAGTACTTC. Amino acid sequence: CASSPRTVTVGEQYF.

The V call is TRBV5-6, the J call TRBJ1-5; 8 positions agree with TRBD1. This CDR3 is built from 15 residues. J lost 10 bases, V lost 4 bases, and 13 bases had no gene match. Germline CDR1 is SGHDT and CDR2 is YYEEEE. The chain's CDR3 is CASSPGGGRYGPQHF. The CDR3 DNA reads TGTGCCAGCAGCCCAGGGGGCGGCCGGTACGGACCCCAGCATTTT.

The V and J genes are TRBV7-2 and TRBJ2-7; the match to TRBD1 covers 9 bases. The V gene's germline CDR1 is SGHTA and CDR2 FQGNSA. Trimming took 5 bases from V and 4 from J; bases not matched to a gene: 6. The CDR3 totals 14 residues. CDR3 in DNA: TGTGCCAGCAGCCTAGGGACAGGGTTGTACGAGCAGTACTTC. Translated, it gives CASSLGTGLYEQYF.

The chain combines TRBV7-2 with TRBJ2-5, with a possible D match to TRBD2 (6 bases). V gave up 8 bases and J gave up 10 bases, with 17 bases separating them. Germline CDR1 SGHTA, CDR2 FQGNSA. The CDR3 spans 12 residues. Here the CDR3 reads CASAEGWSRQYF. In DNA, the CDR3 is TGTGCCAGCGCGGAGGGGTGGTCACGCCAGTACTTC. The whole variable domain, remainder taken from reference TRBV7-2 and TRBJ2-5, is GAGVSQSPSNKVTEKGKDVELRCDPISGHTALYWYRQSLGQGLEFLIYFQGNSAPDKSGLPSDRFSAERTGGSVSTLTIQRTQQEDSAVYLCASAEGWSRQYFGPGTRLLVL.

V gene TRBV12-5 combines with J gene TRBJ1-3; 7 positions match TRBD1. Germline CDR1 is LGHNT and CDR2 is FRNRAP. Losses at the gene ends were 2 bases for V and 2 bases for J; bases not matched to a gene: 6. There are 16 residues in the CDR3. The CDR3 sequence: CASGLFSTGTGNTIYF. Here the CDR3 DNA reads TGTGCTAGTGGTTTGTTTTCGACAGGGACTGGAAACACCATATATTTT.

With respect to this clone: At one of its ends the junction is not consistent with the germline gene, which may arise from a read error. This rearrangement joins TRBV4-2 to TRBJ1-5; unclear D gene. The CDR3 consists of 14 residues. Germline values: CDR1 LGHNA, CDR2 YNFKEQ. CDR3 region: CASSQDSGNQPQHF. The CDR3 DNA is TGTGCCAGCAGCCAAGATTCAGGCAACCAGCCCCAGCATTTT.

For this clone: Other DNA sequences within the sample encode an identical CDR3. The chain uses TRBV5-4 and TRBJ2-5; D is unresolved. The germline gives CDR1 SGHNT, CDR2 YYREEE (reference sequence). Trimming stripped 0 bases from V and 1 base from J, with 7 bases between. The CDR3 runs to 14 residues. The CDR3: CASSLVTGQETQYF. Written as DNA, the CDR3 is TGTGCCAGCAGCTTGGTGACGGGCCAAGAGACCCAGTACTTC. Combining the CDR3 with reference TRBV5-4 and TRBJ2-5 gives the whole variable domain ETGVTQSPTHLIKTRGQQVTLRCSSQSGHNTVSWYQQALGQGPQFIFQYYREEENGRGNFPPRFSGLQFPNYSSELNVNALELDDSALYLCASSLVTGQETQYFGPGTRLLVL.

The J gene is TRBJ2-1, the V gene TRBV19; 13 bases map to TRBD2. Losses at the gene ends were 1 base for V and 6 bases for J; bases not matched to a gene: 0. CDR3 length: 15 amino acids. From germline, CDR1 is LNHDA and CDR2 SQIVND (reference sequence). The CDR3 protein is CASSIGTSGSNEQFF. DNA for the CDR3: TGTGCCAGTAGTATAGGGACTAGCGGGAGCAATGAGCAGTTCTTC. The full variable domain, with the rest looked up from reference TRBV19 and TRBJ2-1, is DGGITQSPKYLFRKEGQNVTLSCEQNLNHDAMYWYRQDPGQGLRLIYYSQIVNDFQKGDIAEGYSVSREKKESFPLTVTSAQKNPTAFYLCASSIGTSGSNEQFFGPGTRLTVL.

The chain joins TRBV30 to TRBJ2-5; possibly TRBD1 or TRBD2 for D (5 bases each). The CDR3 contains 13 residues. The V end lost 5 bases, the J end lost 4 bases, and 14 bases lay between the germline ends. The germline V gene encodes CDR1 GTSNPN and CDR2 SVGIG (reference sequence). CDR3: CAWGEGSGETQYF. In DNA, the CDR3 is TGTGCCTGGGGTGAGGGGTCGGGAGAGACCCAGTACTTC.

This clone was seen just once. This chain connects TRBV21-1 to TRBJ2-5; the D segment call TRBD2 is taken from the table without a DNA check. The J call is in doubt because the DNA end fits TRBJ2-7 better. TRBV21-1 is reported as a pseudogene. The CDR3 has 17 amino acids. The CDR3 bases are TGTGCCAGCAGCAGTGACGAGGGCGGGACGGTGGCCTACGAGCAGTACTTC. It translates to CASSSDEGGTVAYEQYF.

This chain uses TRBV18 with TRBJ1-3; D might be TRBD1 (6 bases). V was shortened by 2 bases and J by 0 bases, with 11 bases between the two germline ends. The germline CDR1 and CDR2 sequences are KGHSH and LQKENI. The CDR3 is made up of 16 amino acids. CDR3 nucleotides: TGTGCCAGCTCACCAGGACAGATCATCTCTGGAAACACCATATATTTT. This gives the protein CASSPGQIISGNTIYF.

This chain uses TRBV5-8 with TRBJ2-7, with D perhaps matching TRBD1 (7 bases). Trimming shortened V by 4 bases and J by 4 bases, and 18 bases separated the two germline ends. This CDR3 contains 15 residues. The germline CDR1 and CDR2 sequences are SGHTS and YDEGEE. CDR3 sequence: CASSLDLQGGYEQYF. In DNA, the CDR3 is TGTGCCAGCAGCCTAGACCTCCAGGGGGGATACGAGCAGTACTTC.

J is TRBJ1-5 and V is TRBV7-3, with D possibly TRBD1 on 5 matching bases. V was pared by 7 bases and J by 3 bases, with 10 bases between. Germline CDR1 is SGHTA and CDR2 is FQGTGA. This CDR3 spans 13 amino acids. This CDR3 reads CASTGQDNQPQHF. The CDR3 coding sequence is TGTGCCAGCACCGGACAAGACAATCAGCCCCAGCATTTT.

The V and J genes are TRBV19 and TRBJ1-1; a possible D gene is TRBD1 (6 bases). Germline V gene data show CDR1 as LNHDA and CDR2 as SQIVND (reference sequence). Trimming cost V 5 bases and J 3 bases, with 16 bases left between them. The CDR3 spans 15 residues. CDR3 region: CASSPLGGPYTEAFF. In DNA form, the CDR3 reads TGTGCCAGTAGTCCCCTAGGGGGACCGTACACTGAAGCTTTCTTT.